This T cell receptor (beta chain) was captured by sequencing in a study of tumor-infiltrating lymphocytes in localized non-small cell lung cancer (dated by TCRdb to the early 2020s). In the study overall: Several histologies were represented in the cohort, which also included both smokers and never-smokers as well as patients whose samples were collected after neoadjuvant chemotherapy. Each patient provided resected tumor tissue plus uninvolved lung tissue from the same patient, with the uninvolved lung tissue described as non-adjacent to the tumor. Alongside flow cytometry, multiplex immunofluorescence, RNA-seq, exome sequencing and proteomics, TCR sequencing was applied to the same patients as one of several integrated assays. The overall ICON cohort was composed of 150 or so surgical patients with localized non-small cell lung cancer whose tumors were resected. For 55 to 60 patients, immunoSEQ T-cell fraction was compared between paired tumor and uninvolved lung. Study-wide conclusions, independent of this receptor: Tumor T-cell fraction from TCR sequencing was not associated with recurrence-free survival (p = 0.61). No difference in TCR-derived T-cell fraction was observed between the flow cytometry-defined immunotypes IM1 (good prognosis) and IM2 (poor prognosis). Assay coverage differed among patients according to how much tissue was available, so only a subset of the cohort had TCR sequencing. In line with immunofluorescence CD3 counts, TCRbeta sequencing supported higher T cell infiltration in tumors compared with uninvolved lung tissue. Because different assays used different pieces of the same tissue, intratumor heterogeneity could not be separated from technical variation.

ICON enrollment began in the first half of 2016, and the last patient was enrolled in 2018. Fresh tumor and matched uninvolved tissue for in-depth immune analyses, including TCR sequencing, were collected from a subcohort of some 76 patients. TCR sequencing was performed on DNA isolated from bulk tissue, without cell sorting. TCR sequencing with the immunoSEQ assay provided the T-cell fraction in tumor and uninvolved lung tissue. Per the source publication's procedure: For survival analysis, patients were split into high (upper tertile) and low (lower two tertiles) T-cell fraction groups and compared by log-rank test. A signed-rank test was used to test differences in T-cell fraction between paired tumor and uninvolved lung samples. This immuneACCESS table, as held by TCRdb, lists in-frame sequences with V and J called but not all clones. Of the missing ones, under half trace to an unresolved V gene in checked studies; the others have no known cause. D and trimming come from the DNA, and the V and J calls and clone size come from that table. This sample holds 24,000 or so clones; 69% were observed only once. Under 15% of the sample belongs to the ten largest clones.

Points on this clone: Its antigen remains unidentified. One base away there is no much larger clone; base qualities are not given.

There are 15 amino acids in the CDR3, from cysteine to phenylalanine inclusive. Only the CDR3 part of the read is kept: 45 bases, read in frame from the first base. Clipping removes 1 base from V and 4 bases from J, with 6 as the unmatched junction base count. From the germline V gene, CDR1 is SNHLY and CDR2 is FYNNEI. The clonotype comes from a human donor with non-small cell lung cancer. The specimen sequenced was lung tumor tissue. This chain is built from TRBV2 and TRBJ2-7; TRBD2 fits 8 bases in the junction. The encoded CDR3 is CASSEGLAGTYEQYF. The nucleotides read TGTGCCAGCAGTGAAGGGCTAGCGGGCACGTACGAGCAGTACTTC.